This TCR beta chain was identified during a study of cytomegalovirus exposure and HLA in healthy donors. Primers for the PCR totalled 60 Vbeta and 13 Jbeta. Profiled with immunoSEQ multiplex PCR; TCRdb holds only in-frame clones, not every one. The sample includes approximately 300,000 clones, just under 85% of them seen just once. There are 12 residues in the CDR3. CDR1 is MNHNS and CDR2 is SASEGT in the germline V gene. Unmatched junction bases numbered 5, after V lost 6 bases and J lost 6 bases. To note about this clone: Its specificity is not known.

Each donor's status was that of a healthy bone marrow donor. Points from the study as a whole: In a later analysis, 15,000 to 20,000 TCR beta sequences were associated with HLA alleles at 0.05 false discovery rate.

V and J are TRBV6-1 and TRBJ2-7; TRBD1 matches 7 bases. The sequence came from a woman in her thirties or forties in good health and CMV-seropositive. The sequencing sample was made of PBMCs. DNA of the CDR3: TGTGCCAGCAGGGATGACAGGGCCGAGCAGTACTTC. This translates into CASRDDRAEQYF.